Below, 15 T cell receptor beta chains from the same sample are listed, as sequenced in a study of blood T cells in healthy people across ages. Primers used in a second PCR of roughly 7 to 12 cycles were a sample-barcoded 5' primer and a J-beta primer mix. One entry per CDR3 protein, called by TCRdb with MiXCR from the 5' RACE reads. The repertoire holds 650,000 to 1,000,000 distinct CDR3 sequences, with about 36% as singletons. The sample taken for sequencing was blood. Receptors were obtained from a man between 18 and 29 years old in good health.

J is TRBJ2-4 and V is TRBV7-6; tentatively, D is TRBD1 or TRBD2 (5 bases each). The last part of the DNA fits TRBJ2-5 better; the J call may be wrong. The CDR3 consists of 17 residues. CDR1 SGHVS and CDR2 FNYEAQ come from the germline V gene. The CDR3 reads CASSLGSLGPGGETQYF. As DNA, the CDR3 is TGTGCCAGCAGCTTAGGAAGTTTGGGACCAGGCGGGGAGACCCAGTACTTC.

This clonotype has more than one count but fewer than ten. The V gene is TRBV3-1, the J gene TRBJ1-1, with D maybe TRBD1 (5 bases). V was clipped by 5 bases and J by 1 base, with 11 bases between them. The CDR3 runs 14 residues. Germline loops: CDR1 LGHDT, CDR2 YNNKEL (reference sequence). CDR3 nucleotides: TGTGCCAGCAGCTCCGGGACTAAGAACACTGAAGCTTTCTTT. Its protein product is CASSSGTKNTEAFF.

Turning to this clonotype: This clone may be a read error of a much larger clone one base away. The chain has TRBV7-2 and TRBJ2-1, with D tentatively TRBD2 (6 bases). Deletions cut 1 base from V and 5 bases from J, with 9 bases between. The V gene's germline CDR1 is SGHTA and CDR2 FQGNSA. This CDR3 region has 14 residues. DNA for the CDR3: TGTGCCAGCAGCTTAGGGACTATGGACAATGAGCAGTTCTTC. This encodes CASSLGTMDNEQFF.

This clonotype has only a few counts. The rearrangement uses TRBV5-1 and TRBJ2-5; D could derive from TRBD1 or TRBD2 (5 bases each). Germline V gives CDR1 SGHRS, CDR2 YFSETQ. The CDR3 totals 15 residues. The ends were cut back, 4 bases at V and 0 bases at J, with 13 bases in the middle. The CDR3 nucleotides are TGCGCCAGCAGCCCTGGGACGGAGTACCAAGAGACCCAGTACTTC. Protein sequence: CASSPGTEYQETQYF.

On this clonotype itself: The junction and the germline gene differ at one end; a read error may be behind it. The gene calls are TRBV10-3 and TRBJ2-1; TRBD2 matches 9 bases. This CDR3 has 17 amino acids. Germline loops: CDR1 ENHRY, CDR2 SYGVKD. The CDR3 nucleotides are TGTGCCATCATGCGAGCGGGGGGAACGCCTCCTAACAATGGGCAGTTCTTC. Amino acid sequence: CAIMRAGGTPPNNGQFF.

The chain uses TRBV4-3 and TRBJ1-2, with a weak D call TRBD1 (6 bases). CDR1 LGHNA and CDR2 YSLEER come from the germline V gene. V lost 0 bases and J 0 bases, leaving 17 bases between the germline ends. The CDR3 loop spans 18 amino acids. CDR3 residues: CASSQERSPTGSNYGYTF. CDR3 DNA: TGCGCCAGCAGCCAAGAGAGATCCCCAACAGGGTCTAACTATGGCTACACCTTC.

The chain uses TRBV6-6 and TRBJ1-2; D unclear. Deletions cut 6 bases from V and 2 bases from J, with 16 bases between. Germline V gene sequence: CDR1 MNHNY, CDR2 SVGAGI (reference sequence). CDR3 length: 15 residues. In nucleotides, the CDR3 is TGTGCCAGCAGCCCTACCGTGAAGGCGAACTATGGCTACACCTTC. Its translation: CASSPTVKANYGYTF.

This clonotype occurred a few times. The chain joins TRBV6-2 or TRBV6-3 to TRBJ2-3; D might be TRBD2 (5 bases). The CDR3 is made up of 13 amino acids. Between the trimmed V and J ends, which lost 6 bases and 5 bases, there was a span of 12 bases. Germline V lookup: CDR1 MNHEY, CDR2 SVGEGT. CDR3 loop: CASRLELRDTQYF. For the CDR3, the DNA is TGTGCCAGCAGACTAGAGCTCCGAGATACGCAGTATTTT.

A remark on this clonotype: Sequence at one end of the junction differs from germline and may be a read error. The chain employs TRBV20-1 and TRBJ2-7, with 8 bases identical to TRBD1. The length of the CDR3 is 18 residues. Germline V CDR1 and CDR2: DFQATT, SNEGSKA (reference sequence). The CDR3 coding sequence is TGCAGTACTAGAGCCCTTGGATCGACAGGGGCCTCCTCCTACGAGCAGTACTTC. It is translated as CSTRALGSTGASSYEQYF.

The chain links TRBV2 to TRBJ2-1; D unclear. There are 16 residues in the CDR3. V shed 4 bases and J shed 0 bases, with 13 bases lying between them. In germline, CDR1 is SNHLY, CDR2 FYNNEI. The CDR3 sequence is CASSVNTLGSYNEQFF. The CDR3 DNA is TGTGCCAGCAGTGTTAACACCCTCGGCTCCTACAATGAGCAGTTCTTC.

This clonotype was seen just once. This clone may be a read error of a much larger clone one base away. The chain uses TRBV27 and TRBJ2-3, with TRBD2 matching 10 bases. The germline gives CDR1 MNHEY, CDR2 SMNVEV (reference sequence). This CDR3 has 18 residues. CDR3 bases: TGTGCCAGTGGCGGTTCTAGCGGGGGAACCCCTAGCACAGGTACGCAGTATTTT. Translated: CASGGSSGGTPSTGTQYF.

This rearrangement joins TRBV6-5 to TRBJ2-3; 9 bases agree with TRBD2. Germline loops: CDR1 MNHEY, CDR2 SVGAGI. J lost 4 bases, V lost 0 bases, and 11 bases had no gene match. The CDR3 consists of 18 residues. The CDR3 loop is CASSYSRAGGPGADTQYF. CDR3 sequence (DNA): TGTGCCAGCAGTTACTCACGGGCGGGGGGGCCAGGCGCAGATACGCAGTATTTT.

The table lists this clonotype with many counts. The J gene is TRBJ2-7, the V gene TRBV4-3; D is perhaps TRBD2 (5 bases). The CDR3 length is 15 residues. Per the germline V gene, CDR1 is LGHNA and CDR2 is YSLEER. V was shortened by 0 bases and J by 0 bases, with 9 bases between the two germline ends. CDR3 region: CASSQDLGSSYEQYF. The CDR3 DNA reads as TGCGCCAGCAGCCAAGATTTGGGGAGCTCCTACGAGCAGTACTTC.

The chain couples TRBV9 to TRBJ2-1, with D perhaps matching TRBD2 (5 bases). Germline CDR1 and CDR2: SGDLS and YYNGEE. V was pared by 0 bases and J by 0 bases, with 7 bases between. CDR3 size: 15 residues. The CDR3 DNA sequence: TGTGCCAGCAGCGTAGCGCGGGTCTCCTACAATGAGCAGTTCTTC. This codes for CASSVARVSYNEQFF.

The rearrangement joins TRBV20-1 to TRBJ2-5; 7 nucleotides agree with TRBD1. The DNA end lines up better with TRBJ2-7; the J call may be wrong. Per germline, CDR1 DFQATT and CDR2 SNEGSKA (reference sequence). The CDR3 runs to 13 residues. The CDR3 sequence is CSARRGGGYEQYF. DNA of the CDR3: TGCAGTGCTAGGCGAGGGGGCGGGTACGAGCAGTACTTC.